This entry lists 4 T cell receptor beta chains sequenced from one sample in a study of beta chain features in type 1 diabetes. Study results and limitations: Researchers report that Type 1 diabetes patients had moderately but significantly shorter TCRB CDR3s across all four CD4+ subsets.

The authors reverse transcribed all of the isolated RNA, so sequencing captured expressed TCRB transcripts. The table came from immunoSEQ multiplex PCR; TCRdb's copy has only in-frame clones and leaves some out. Of about 250,000 clones in the sample, roughly 10% were seen once. No antigen has been assigned to these receptors. The sample taken for sequencing was naive CD4+ T cells from blood. The receptor source for this set is a young man with type 1 diabetes.

The CDR3 coding sequence is TGTGCTAGTGGCTACCGGACAGGGGCGAACTATGGCTACACCTTC. It encodes CASGYRTGANYGYTF. The gene calls are TRBV12-5 and TRBJ1-2, with 9 bases identical to TRBD1. The V gene end was trimmed by 6 bases and the J gene end by 2 bases; junction bases not matched to a gene: 7. Germline V gives CDR1 LGHNT, CDR2 FRNRAP. CDR3 size: 15 residues.

This clone was observed a few times. The chain has TRBV30 and TRBJ2-3; perhaps TRBD2 as D (6 bases). This CDR3 spans 13 amino acids. V was cut by 3 bases and J by 6 bases, with 13 bases left in between. CDR1 and CDR2 from the germline V gene are GTSNPN and SVGIG (reference sequence). CDR3 residues: CAWRGLGGDTQYF. The CDR3 nucleotides read TGTGCCTGGAGGGGACTCGGAGGGGATACGCAGTATTTT.

This clone was picked up a small number of times. This chain uses TRBV5-1 with TRBJ2-1; possible D gene TRBD1, 6 bases. V was trimmed by 4 bases and J by 10 bases, leaving 15 bases between them. The CDR3 contains 13 residues. Germline V lookup: CDR1 SGHRS, CDR2 YFSETQ. CDR3 amino acids: CASSVDPRGEQFF. The DNA of the CDR3 is TGCGCCAGCAGCGTGGACCCGAGGGGGGAGCAGTTCTTC.

The chain combines TRBV4-2 with TRBJ2-7; 9 nucleotides align to TRBD1. Germline trimming cut 2 bases from V and 3 bases from J; bases unmatched to any gene: 8. Germline V gives CDR1 LGHNA, CDR2 YNFKEQ. The CDR3 covers 16 residues. Written as DNA, the CDR3 is TGTGCCAGCAGCCAACGTACCGGGACAGGGATCTACGAGCAGTACTTC. Amino acid sequence: CASSQRTGTGIYEQYF.